The next 7 T cell receptor beta chains were all read from a single sample in a study of blood T cell repertoires in COVID-19. Sequencing was performed with immunoSEQ multiplex PCR; in TCRdb, only in-frame clones are kept and a portion is missing. The sample has hundreds of thousands of clones, roughly 84% seen once; the top ten hold 2% to 2.5%. Sequenced sample: peripheral blood. The receptors come from a middle-aged woman who had recovered from COVID-19.

The chain recombines TRBV29-1 with TRBJ2-5; 7 nucleotides align to TRBD1. J lost 3 bases, V lost 2 bases, and 12 bases had no gene match. The germline V gene has CDR1 SQVTM and CDR2 ANQGSEA. This CDR3 has 16 residues. The CDR3 loop is CSVEWLRDRREETQYF. Written as DNA, the CDR3 is TGCAGCGTTGAATGGTTGAGGGACAGAAGAGAAGAGACCCAGTACTTC.

The chain links TRBV25-1 to TRBJ2-7; TRBD1 aligns across 7 bases. The CDR3 covers 15 residues. V trimming: 6 bases; J trimming: 4 bases; junction bases outside the gene matches: 12. Per the germline V gene, CDR1 is MGHDK and CDR2 is SYGVNS. The CDR3 region is CASSLRGYRGYEQYF. The CDR3 DNA is TGTGCCAGCAGCCTCCGTGGGTACAGGGGTTACGAGCAGTACTTC.

The rearrangement links TRBV11-3 to TRBJ2-7, with D unclear. CDR1 and CDR2 (germline): SGHNT, YENEEA. V was shortened by 0 bases and J by 0 bases, with 15 bases between the two germline ends. The CDR3 totals 17 residues. The CDR3 DNA reads TGTGCCAGCAGCTTAGATGAGGCACCGTTCATCTCCTACGAGCAGTACTTC. This codes for CASSLDEAPFISYEQYF.

The chain employs TRBV4-1 and TRBJ1-6, with TRBD1 matching 7 bases. Germline assignment: CDR1 MGHRA and CDR2 YSYEKL. The CDR3 totals 16 residues. V dropped 4 bases and J dropped 7; count of bases not matched to a gene: 10. The CDR3 loop is CASSLTTGKENSPLHF. The CDR3 coding sequence is TGCGCCAGCAGCCTAACGACAGGGAAGGAAAATTCACCCCTCCACTTT.

This clone came up a few times. The chain combines TRBV27 with TRBJ1-1; D not certain. The CDR3 contains 11 residues. The germline V and J ends were trimmed by 7 bases and 6 bases, with 9 bases remaining between them. Per the germline V gene, CDR1 is MNHEY and CDR2 is SMNVEV (reference sequence). This chain's CDR3 is CASISGPEAFF. The CDR3 region has the DNA TGTGCCAGCATCTCCGGTCCTGAAGCTTTCTTT.

V usage is TRBV2 and J usage is TRBJ2-6; D call uncertain. V was shortened by 7 bases and J by 0 bases, with 7 bases between the two germline ends. Germline loops: CDR1 SNHLY, CDR2 FYNNEI. The CDR3 is made up of 14 amino acids. The chain's CDR3 is CASTRSSGANVLTF. CDR3 DNA: TGTGCCAGCACACGGAGCTCTGGGGCCAACGTCCTGACTTTC.

V and J are TRBV7-2 and TRBJ2-2; 7 bases agree with TRBD1. The length of the CDR3 is 15 residues. Trimming removed 3 bases from V and 7 bases from J; junction bases left unmatched: 8. Germline CDR1 SGHTA, CDR2 FQGNSA. CDR3 nucleotides: TGTGCCAGCAGCTTCGGAGGCGCAGGGGGCGGGGAGCTGTTTTTT. Its translation is CASSFGGAGGGELFF. The full variable domain, rest sourced from reference TRBV7-2 and TRBJ2-2, is GAGVSQSPSNKVTEKGKDVELRCDPISGHTALYWYRQSLGQGLEFLIYFQGNSAPDKSGLPSDRFSAERTGGSVSTLTIQRTQQEDSAVYLCASSFGGAGGGELFFGEGSRLTVL.